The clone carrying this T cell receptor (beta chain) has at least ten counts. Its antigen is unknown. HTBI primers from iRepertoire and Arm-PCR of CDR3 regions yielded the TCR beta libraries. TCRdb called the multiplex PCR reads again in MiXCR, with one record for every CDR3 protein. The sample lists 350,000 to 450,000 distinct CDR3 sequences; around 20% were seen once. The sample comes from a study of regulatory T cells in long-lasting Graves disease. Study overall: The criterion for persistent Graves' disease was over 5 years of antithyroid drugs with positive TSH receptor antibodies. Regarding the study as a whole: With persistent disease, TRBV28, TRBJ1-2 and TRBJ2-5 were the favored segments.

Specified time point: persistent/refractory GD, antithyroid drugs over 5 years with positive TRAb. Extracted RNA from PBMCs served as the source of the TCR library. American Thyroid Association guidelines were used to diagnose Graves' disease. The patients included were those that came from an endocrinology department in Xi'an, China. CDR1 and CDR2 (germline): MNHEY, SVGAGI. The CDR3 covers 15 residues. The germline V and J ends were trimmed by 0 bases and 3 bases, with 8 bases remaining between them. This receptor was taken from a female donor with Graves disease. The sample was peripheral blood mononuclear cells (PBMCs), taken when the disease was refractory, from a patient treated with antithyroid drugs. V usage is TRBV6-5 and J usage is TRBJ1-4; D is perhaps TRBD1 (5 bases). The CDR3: CASSYSGEANEKLFF. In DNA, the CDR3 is TGTGCCAGCAGTTACTCGGGGGAAGCTAATGAAAAACTGTTTTTT.